Each of the 2 T cell receptor beta chains below was sequenced from the same sample in a study of tumor T cells in aggressive B-cell lymphoma. Libraries were prepared by immunoSEQ multiplex PCR; TCRdb keeps only in-frame clonotypes and omits some of them. The sample lists several thousand clones, around 83% seen once, with approximately 2.7% in the top ten. The sequencing input was tumor tissue. Source of these receptors: an adult with diffuse large B cell lymphoma.

V is TRBV11-2 and J is TRBJ1-4; D is possibly TRBD1 (5 bases). The V gene lost 5 bases and the J gene lost 9 bases, with 28 bases spanning the gap. This CDR3 contains 18 residues. Germline V CDR1 and CDR2: SGHAT, FQNNGV. CDR3 in DNA: TGTGCCAGCAGCCCCTCTGGCGCTCCTGGGGGGGAGCGTAAAAAACTGTTTTTT. Encoded protein: CASSPSGAPGGERKKLFF.

The genes are TRBV5-4 and TRBJ2-1; perhaps TRBD1 as D (5 bases). The CDR3 is 15 amino acids. In germline, CDR1 is SGHNT, CDR2 YYREEE (reference sequence). Trimming removed 4 bases from V and 2 bases from J, with 13 bases in between. The CDR3 region is CASSRDRDPYNEQFF. DNA for the CDR3: TGTGCCAGCAGCCGAGACAGAGACCCCTACAATGAGCAGTTCTTC. Based on the CDR3 plus reference TRBV5-4 and TRBJ2-1, the full variable domain is ETGVTQSPTHLIKTRGQQVTLRCSSQSGHNTVSWYQQALGQGPQFIFQYYREEENGRGNFPPRFSGLQFPNYSSELNVNALELDDSALYLCASSRDRDPYNEQFFGPGTRLTVL.